Detailed here is one T cell receptor (beta chain). What it binds is not known. The entry originates in a study of T cell responses to AZD1222 COVID-19 vaccine. Study-wide points: Vaccine-related CD4 TCRs covered spike, predominating at 160-218 and 743-854. Spike-specific TCR depth and breadth grew after two AZD1222 doses. Females made up more of the donors, who were largely white British, and clonal diversity may have come out too low.

The germline gives CDR1 MNHEY, CDR2 SVGAGI. There are 15 residues in the CDR3. Trimming left V 6 bases short and J 2 bases short, with 11 bases between. Measured with immunoSEQ multiplex PCR; TCRdb has only the in-frame clones, and not every one. The table includes roughly 140,000 clones, roughly 88% detected once. This TCR came from an adult in good health. This sample comprised peripheral blood, obtained on day 0 of MenACWY control vaccination. This rearrangement joins TRBV6-5 to TRBJ2-6; D ambiguous. CDR3 region: CASRQHGTGANVLTF. The CDR3 region has the DNA TGTGCCAGCAGGCAACATGGTACTGGGGCCAACGTCCTGACTTTC.